The TCR beta chain described here comes from a study of blood T cell repertoires in COVID-19. As for the study in general: The analysed material was cDNA or gDNA that came from T cells, B-cell-depleted T cells, or PBMCs.

In the original analysis: Amplification with reference gene primers provided the estimates of nucleated cell counts. Assay: immunoSEQ multiplex PCR; the TCRdb copy retains only in-frame clones and omits some. V and J calls and clone size follow that table, whereas D and trimming were derived from the DNA. Among some 14,000 clones listed, approximately 80% were seen once. The CDR3 loop spans 11 amino acids. The V gene's germline CDR1 is MNHEY and CDR2 SVGAGI. V was clipped by 6 bases and J by 4 bases, with 6 bases between them. This clone was detected a few times. Sequencing was done on a sample of peripheral blood. The chain combines TRBV6-5 with TRBJ2-5; D not resolved. This TCR was sampled from a human donor in a cohort sampled during active COVID-19. The CDR3 bases are TGTGCCAGCAGCCATTCAGAGACCCAGTACTTC. It is translated as CASSHSETQYF.